The present T cell receptor (beta chain) was sequenced within a study of cytotoxic CD8 clonotypes in ibrutinib-treated CLL. About the study: Response sampling took place at median around 13 months of treatment, range 6 to 36. Regarding the study as a whole: Upon ibrutinib response clonality rose, and upon progression it fell back toward baseline. Samples from sustained-remission and progressing patients were taken at different times.

As regards this clone: Its antigen remains unknown.

Germline lookup yields CDR1 MNHEY and CDR2 SVGAGI. This CDR3 spans 14 amino acids. V was cut by 1 base and J by 6 bases, with 10 bases left in between. The table came from immunoSEQ multiplex PCR; TCRdb's copy has only in-frame clones and leaves some out. The sample contains 150,000 to 200,000 clones, over 55% of which appear only once. The rearrangement uses TRBV6-5 and TRBJ2-1; D remains unclear. The sequence was collected from a human donor with chronic lymphocytic leukemia. The input for sequencing was PBMCs, taken after 24 months of ibrutinib treatment. Here the CDR3 reads CASSYFPPGNEQFF. CDR3 nucleotides: TGTGCCAGCAGTTACTTCCCGCCGGGCAATGAGCAGTTCTTC.